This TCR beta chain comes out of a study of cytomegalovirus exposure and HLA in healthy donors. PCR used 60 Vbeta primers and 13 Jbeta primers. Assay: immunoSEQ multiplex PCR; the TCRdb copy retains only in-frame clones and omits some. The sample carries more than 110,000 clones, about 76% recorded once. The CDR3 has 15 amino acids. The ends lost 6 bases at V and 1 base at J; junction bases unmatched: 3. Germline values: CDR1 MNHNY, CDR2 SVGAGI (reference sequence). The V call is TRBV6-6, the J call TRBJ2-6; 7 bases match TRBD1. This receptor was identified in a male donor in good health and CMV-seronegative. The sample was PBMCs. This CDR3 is CASRVQGSGANVLTF. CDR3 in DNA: TGTGCCAGCAGAGTACAGGGGTCTGGGGCCAACGTCCTGACTTTC.